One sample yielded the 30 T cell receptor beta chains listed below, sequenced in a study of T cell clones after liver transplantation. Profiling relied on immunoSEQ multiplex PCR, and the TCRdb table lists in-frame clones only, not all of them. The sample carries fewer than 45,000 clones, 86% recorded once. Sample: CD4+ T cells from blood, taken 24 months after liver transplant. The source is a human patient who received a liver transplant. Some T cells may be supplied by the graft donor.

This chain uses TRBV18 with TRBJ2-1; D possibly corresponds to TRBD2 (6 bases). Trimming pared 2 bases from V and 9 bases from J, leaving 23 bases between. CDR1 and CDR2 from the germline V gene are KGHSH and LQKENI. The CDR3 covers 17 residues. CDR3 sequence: CASSPYPGRRDEGEQFF. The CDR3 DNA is TGTGCCAGCTCACCATACCCAGGGAGGAGGGATGAGGGTGAGCAGTTCTTC.

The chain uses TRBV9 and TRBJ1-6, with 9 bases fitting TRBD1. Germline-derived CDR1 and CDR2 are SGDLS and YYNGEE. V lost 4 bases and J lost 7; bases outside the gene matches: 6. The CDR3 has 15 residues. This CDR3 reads CASSTQGAYNSPLHF. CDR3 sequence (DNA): TGTGCCAGCAGCACACAGGGGGCTTACAATTCACCCCTCCACTTT.

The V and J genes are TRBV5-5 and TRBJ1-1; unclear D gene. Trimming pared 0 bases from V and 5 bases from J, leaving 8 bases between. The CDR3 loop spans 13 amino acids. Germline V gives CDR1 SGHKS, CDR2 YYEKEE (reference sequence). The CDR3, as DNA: TGTGCCAGCAGCTTGGGGGGTCGGACTGAAGCTTTCTTT. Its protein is CASSLGGRTEAFF.

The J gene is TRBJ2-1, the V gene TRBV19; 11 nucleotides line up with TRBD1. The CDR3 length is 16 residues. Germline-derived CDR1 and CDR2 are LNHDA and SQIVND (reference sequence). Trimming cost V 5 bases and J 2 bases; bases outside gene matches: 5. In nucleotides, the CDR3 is TGTGCCAGTAGTCCGGCGGGACAGGGGGCCTACAATGAGCAGTTCTTC. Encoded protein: CASSPAGQGAYNEQFF.

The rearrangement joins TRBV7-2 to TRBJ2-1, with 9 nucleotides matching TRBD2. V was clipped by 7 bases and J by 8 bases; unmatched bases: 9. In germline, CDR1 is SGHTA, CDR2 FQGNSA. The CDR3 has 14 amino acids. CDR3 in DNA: TGTGCCAGCACCCTGGGGACTAGCATCGATGAGCAGTTCTTC. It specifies CASTLGTSIDEQFF.

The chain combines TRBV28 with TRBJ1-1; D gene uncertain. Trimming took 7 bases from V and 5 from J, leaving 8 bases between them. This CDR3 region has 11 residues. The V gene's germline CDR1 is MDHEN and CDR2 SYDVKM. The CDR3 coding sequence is TGTGCCAGCATTAGGTATACTGAAGCTTTCTTT. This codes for CASIRYTEAFF.

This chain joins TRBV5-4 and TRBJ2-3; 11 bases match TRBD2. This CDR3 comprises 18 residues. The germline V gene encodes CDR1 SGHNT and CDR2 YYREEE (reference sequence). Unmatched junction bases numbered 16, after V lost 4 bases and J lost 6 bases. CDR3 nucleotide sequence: TGTGCCAGCAGCCCACAATCCGGGACTAGCGGCCCCGGCGATACGCAGTATTTT. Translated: CASSPQSGTSGPGDTQYF.

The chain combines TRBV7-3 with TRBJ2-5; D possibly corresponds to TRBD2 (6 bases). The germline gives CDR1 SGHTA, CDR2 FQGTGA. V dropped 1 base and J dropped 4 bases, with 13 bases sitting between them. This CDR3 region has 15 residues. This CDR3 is CASSLRASVSETQYF. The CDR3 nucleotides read TGTGCCAGCAGCTTAAGGGCTAGCGTTTCAGAGACCCAGTACTTC.

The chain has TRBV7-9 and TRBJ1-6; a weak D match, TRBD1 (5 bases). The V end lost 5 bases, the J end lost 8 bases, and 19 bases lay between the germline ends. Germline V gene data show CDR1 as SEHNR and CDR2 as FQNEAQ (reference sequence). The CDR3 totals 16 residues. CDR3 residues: CASSQGPPRDDSPLHF. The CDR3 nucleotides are TGTGCCAGCAGCCAAGGTCCACCCCGGGACGATTCACCCCTCCACTTT.

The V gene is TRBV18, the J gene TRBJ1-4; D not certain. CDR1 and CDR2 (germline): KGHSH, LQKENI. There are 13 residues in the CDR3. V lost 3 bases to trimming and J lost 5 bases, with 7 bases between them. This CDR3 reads CASSPGRNEKLFF. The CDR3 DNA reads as TGTGCCAGCTCACCTGGGAGAAATGAAAAACTGTTTTTT.

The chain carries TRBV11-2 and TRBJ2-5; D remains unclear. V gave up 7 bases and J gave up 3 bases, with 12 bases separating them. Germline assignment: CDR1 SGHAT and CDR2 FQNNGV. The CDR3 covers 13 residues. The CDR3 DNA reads TGTGCCAGCAACGTGGGCGGAGAAGAGACCCAGTACTTC. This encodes CASNVGGEETQYF.

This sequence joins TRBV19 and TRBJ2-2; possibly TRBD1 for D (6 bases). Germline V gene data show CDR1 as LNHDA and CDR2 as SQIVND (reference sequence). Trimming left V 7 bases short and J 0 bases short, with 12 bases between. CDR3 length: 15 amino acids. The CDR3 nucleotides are TGTGCCAGTAACAGGGAACACGCGAACACCGGGGAGCTGTTTTTT. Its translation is CASNREHANTGELFF. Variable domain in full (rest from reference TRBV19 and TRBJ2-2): DGGITQSPKYLFRKEGQNVTLSCEQNLNHDAMYWYRQDPGQGLRLIYYSQIVNDFQKGDIAEGYSVSREKKESFPLTVTSAQKNPTAFYLCASNREHANTGELFFGEGSRLTVL.

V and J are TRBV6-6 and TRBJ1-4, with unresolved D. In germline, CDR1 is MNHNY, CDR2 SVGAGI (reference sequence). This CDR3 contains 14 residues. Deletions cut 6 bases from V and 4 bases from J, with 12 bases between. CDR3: CASSPVGFNEKLFF. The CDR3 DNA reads TGTGCCAGCAGCCCCGTAGGATTTAATGAAAAACTGTTTTTT.

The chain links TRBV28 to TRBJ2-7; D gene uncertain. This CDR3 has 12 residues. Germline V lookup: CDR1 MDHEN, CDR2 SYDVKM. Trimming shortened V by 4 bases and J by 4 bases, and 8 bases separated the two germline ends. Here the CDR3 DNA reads TGTGCCAGCAGTTCCCTCGGGTACGAGCAGTACTTC. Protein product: CASSSLGYEQYF. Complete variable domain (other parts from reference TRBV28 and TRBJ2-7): DVKVTQSSRYLVKRTGEKVFLECVQDMDHENMFWYRQDPGLGLRLIYFSYDVKMKEKGDIPEGYSVSREKKERFSLILESASTNQTSMYLCASSSLGYEQYFGPGTRLTVT.

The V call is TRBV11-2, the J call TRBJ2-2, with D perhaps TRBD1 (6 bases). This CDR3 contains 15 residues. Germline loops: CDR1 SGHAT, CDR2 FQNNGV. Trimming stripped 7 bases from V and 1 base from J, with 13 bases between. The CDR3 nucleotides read TGTGCCAGCACCCGACTACAGGGGAACACCGGGGAGCTGTTTTTT. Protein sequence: CASTRLQGNTGELFF.

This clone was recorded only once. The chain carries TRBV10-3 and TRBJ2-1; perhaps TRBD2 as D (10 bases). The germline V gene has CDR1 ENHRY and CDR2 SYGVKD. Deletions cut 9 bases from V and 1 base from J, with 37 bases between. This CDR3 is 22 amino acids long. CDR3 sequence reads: CAIKDWTGVGLAEENSYNEQFF. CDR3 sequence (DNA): TGTGCCATTAAGGACTGGACAGGGGTAGGACTAGCGGAAGAAAATTCCTACAATGAGCAGTTCTTC.

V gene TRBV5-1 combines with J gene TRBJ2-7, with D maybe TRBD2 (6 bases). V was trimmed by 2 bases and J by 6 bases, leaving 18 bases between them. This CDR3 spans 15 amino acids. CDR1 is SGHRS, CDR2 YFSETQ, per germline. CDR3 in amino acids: CASSLGGGPALEQYF. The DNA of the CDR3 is TGCGCCAGCAGCTTAGGCGGAGGGCCGGCGCTCGAGCAGTACTTC.

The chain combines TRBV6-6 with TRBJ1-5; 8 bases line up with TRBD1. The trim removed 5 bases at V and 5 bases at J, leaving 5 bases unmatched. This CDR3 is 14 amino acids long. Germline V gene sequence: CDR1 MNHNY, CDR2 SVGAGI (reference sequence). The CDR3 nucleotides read TGTGCCAGCAGTACAGGGGGGGAGTATCAGCCCCAGCATTTT. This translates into CASSTGGEYQPQHF.

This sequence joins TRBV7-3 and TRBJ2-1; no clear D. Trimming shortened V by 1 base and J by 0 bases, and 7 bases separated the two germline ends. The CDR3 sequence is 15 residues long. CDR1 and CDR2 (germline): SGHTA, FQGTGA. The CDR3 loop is CASSLIETSYNEQFF. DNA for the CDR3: TGTGCCAGCAGCTTAATAGAGACCTCCTACAATGAGCAGTTCTTC.

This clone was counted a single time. The CDR3 region has the DNA TGTGCCAGCAGCGTACTCCCAGGCGTGGATGGCTACACCTTC. Translated: CASSVLPGVDGYTF. J is TRBJ1-2 and V is TRBV9, with D hard to call. V was cut by 1 base and J by 6 bases, with 13 bases left in between. Germline V CDR1 and CDR2: SGDLS, YYNGEE. The CDR3 has 14 amino acids.

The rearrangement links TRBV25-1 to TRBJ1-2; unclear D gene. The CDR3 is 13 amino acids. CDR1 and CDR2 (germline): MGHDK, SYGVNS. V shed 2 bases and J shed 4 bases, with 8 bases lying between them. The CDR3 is CASSEEGLYGYTF. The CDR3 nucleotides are TGTGCCAGCAGTGAAGAGGGTCTCTATGGCTACACCTTC.

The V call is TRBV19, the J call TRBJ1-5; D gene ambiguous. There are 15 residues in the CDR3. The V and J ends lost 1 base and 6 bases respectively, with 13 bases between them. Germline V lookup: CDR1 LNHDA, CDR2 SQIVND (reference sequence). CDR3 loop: CASSIGSPSGQPQHF. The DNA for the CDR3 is TGTGCCAGTAGTATAGGTTCGCCGTCGGGTCAGCCCCAGCATTTT.

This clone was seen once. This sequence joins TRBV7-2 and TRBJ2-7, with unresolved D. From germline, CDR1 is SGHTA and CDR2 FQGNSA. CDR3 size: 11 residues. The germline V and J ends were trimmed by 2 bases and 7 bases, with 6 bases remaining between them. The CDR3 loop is CASSLTSEQYF. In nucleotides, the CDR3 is TGTGCCAGCAGCTTAACTTCTGAGCAGTACTTC.

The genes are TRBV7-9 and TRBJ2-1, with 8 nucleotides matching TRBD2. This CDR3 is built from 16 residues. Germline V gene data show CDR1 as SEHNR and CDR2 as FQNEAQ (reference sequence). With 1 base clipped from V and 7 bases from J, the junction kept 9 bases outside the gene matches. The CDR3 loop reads CASSLEVAGGRNEQFF. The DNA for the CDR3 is TGTGCCAGCAGCTTAGAGGTTGCGGGGGGCAGAAATGAGCAGTTCTTC.

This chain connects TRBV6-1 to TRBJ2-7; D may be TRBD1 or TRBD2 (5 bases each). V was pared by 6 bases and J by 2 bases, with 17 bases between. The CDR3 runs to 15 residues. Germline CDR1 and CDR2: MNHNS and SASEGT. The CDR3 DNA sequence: TGTGCCAGCAGCCTAGGTCGGGGCAGTACCTACGAGCAGTACTTC. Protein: CASSLGRGSTYEQYF.

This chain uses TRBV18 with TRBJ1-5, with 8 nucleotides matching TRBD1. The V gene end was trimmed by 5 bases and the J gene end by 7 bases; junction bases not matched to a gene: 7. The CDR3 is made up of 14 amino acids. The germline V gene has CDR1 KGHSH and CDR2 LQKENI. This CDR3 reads CASSTQGADQPQHF. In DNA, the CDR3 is TGTGCCAGCTCAACTCAGGGGGCGGACCAGCCCCAGCATTTT.

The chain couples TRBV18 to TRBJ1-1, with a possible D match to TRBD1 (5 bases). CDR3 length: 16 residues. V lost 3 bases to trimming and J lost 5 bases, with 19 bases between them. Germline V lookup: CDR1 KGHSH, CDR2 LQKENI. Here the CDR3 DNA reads TGTGCCAGCTCACCCCGGGGAGCCTCCGAGGGGACTGAAGCTTTCTTT. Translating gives CASSPRGASEGTEAFF.

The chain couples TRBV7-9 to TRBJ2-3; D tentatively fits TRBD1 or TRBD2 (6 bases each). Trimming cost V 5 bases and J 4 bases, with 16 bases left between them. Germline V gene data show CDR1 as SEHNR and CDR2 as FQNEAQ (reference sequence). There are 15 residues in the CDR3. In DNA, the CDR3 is TGTGCCAGCAGCCGGGGGCCGGGCTTCCCAGATACGCAGTATTTT. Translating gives CASSRGPGFPDTQYF. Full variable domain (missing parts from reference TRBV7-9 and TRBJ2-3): DTGVSQNPRHKITKRGQNVTFRCDPISEHNRLYWYRQTLGQGPEFLTYFQNEAQLEKSRLLSDRFSAERPKGSFSTLEIQRTEQGDSAMYLCASSRGPGFPDTQYFGPGTRLTVL.

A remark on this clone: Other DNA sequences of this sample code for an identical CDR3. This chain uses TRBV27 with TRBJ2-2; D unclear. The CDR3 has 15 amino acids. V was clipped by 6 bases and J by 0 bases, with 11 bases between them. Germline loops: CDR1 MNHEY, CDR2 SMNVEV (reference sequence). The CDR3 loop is CASSLGRSNTGELFF. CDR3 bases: TGTGCCAGCAGCTTGGGCAGATCGAACACCGGGGAGCTGTTTTTT.

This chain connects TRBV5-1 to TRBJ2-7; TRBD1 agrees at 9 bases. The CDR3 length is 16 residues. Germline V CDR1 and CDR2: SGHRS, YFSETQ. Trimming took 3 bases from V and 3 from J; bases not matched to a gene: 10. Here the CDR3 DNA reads TGCGCCAGCAGCTCTGTGACCGGGACAGGGTTCTACGAGCAGTACTTC. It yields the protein CASSSVTGTGFYEQYF.